Below, 10 T cell receptor beta chains from the same sample are listed, as sequenced in a study of shared clonotypes between healthy human individuals. Some clones are missing from TCRdb's copy, which holds only in-frame ones; the method was immunoSEQ multiplex PCR. Among roughly 1 million clones listed, approximately 80% were seen once. The sample taken for sequencing was memory CD4+ T cells from PBMCs. Subset specified: CD45RA-negative fraction. Receptors originate from a man between 18 and 29 years old in good health. Some clones in this sample may be carry-over from other donors' samples.

This clone occurred a few times. The rearrangement uses TRBV5-1 and TRBJ2-2; 11 bases match TRBD1. CDR1 is SGHRS and CDR2 is YFSETQ in the germline V gene. The CDR3 runs 15 residues. Trimming cost V 3 bases and J 6 bases; bases outside gene matches: 4. The CDR3 bases are TGCGCCAGCAGCTCCGGGACAGGGGGATCCGGGGAGCTGTTTTTT. It translates to CASSSGTGGSGELFF.

The chain joins TRBV6-5 to TRBJ2-5; no clear D. Between the trimmed V and J ends, which lost 2 bases and 1 base, there was a span of 8 bases. The CDR3 spans 14 residues. Germline CDR1 and CDR2: MNHEY and SVGAGI. In DNA form, the CDR3 reads TGTGCCAGCAGTTACACGTGGGCCCAAGAGACCCAGTACTTC. This translates into CASSYTWAQETQYF.

The chain employs TRBV5-4 and TRBJ2-5; TRBD2 aligns across 8 bases. The CDR3 contains 15 residues. CDR1 and CDR2 (germline): SGHNT, YYREEE (reference sequence). The V and J ends lost 0 bases and 3 bases, in that order; junction bases with no gene match: 4. CDR3 in amino acids: CASSLGGTREETQYF. In DNA form, the CDR3 reads TGTGCCAGCAGCTTGGGGGGGACTAGAGAAGAGACCCAGTACTTC.

The V and J genes are TRBV10-3 and TRBJ2-3; 13 nucleotides align to TRBD2. V lost 4 bases, J lost 4 bases, and 5 bases stayed unmatched. The CDR3 runs to 16 residues. The germline CDR1 and CDR2 sequences are ENHRY and SYGVKD. DNA of the CDR3: TGTGCCATCAGTGCGAGACTAGCGGGAGGTCCAGATACGCAGTATTTT. This encodes CAISARLAGGPDTQYF.

Regarding this clone: Within the sample, other DNA sequences also encode this same CDR3. The chain combines TRBV5-4 with TRBJ1-1; a weak D match, TRBD1 (6 bases). Trimming removed 0 bases at V and 0 bases at J, with 9 bases between. Germline CDR1 SGHNT, CDR2 YYREEE (reference sequence). The CDR3 has 15 residues. CDR3 DNA sequence: TGTGCCAGCAGCTTGGGGGGGCCTATGAACACTGAAGCTTTCTTT. This sequence encodes CASSLGGPMNTEAFF.

V usage is TRBV7-9 and J usage is TRBJ2-5; TRBD1 or TRBD2 may be the D gene (7 bases each). V lost 5 bases and J 0 bases, leaving 10 bases between the germline ends. The CDR3 is made up of 14 amino acids. The germline V gene encodes CDR1 SEHNR and CDR2 FQNEAQ (reference sequence). In nucleotides, the CDR3 is TGTGCCAGCAGCCAGGGGGGGTACCAAGAGACCCAGTACTTC. Amino acids: CASSQGGYQETQYF.

The chain recombines TRBV5-1 with TRBJ2-1; no clear D gene. Trimming shortened V by 5 bases and J by 1 base, and 13 bases separated the two germline ends. In germline, CDR1 is SGHRS, CDR2 YFSETQ. The CDR3 is 15 amino acids. Here the CDR3 DNA reads TGCGCCAGCAGATTAAGACCCGGGTCCTACAATGAGCAGTTCTTC. It specifies CASRLRPGSYNEQFF.

V gene TRBV5-1 combines with J gene TRBJ1-2; D unresolved. CDR3 length equals 14 residues. Trimming removed 5 bases at V and 0 bases at J, with 11 bases between. In germline, CDR1 is SGHRS, CDR2 YFSETQ. The CDR3 region is CASSPTQANYGYTF. The DNA for the CDR3 is TGCGCCAGCAGTCCGACGCAAGCTAACTATGGCTACACCTTC.

This clone has ten or more counts. The same CDR3 also results from other DNA sequences found in this sample. V usage is TRBV2 and J usage is TRBJ2-2; D perhaps matches TRBD2 (5 bases). V was shortened by 6 bases and J by 6 bases, with 8 bases between the two germline ends. The CDR3 has 12 amino acids. Germline CDR1 reads SNHLY; CDR2 reads FYNNEI. The CDR3 DNA reads as TGTGCCAGCAGCCTCGGGGCCGGGGAGCTGTTTTTT. Residues: CASSLGAGELFF.

This clone was found many times. The V call is TRBV4-1, the J call TRBJ1-5, with D unresolved. Trimming stripped 0 bases from V and 0 bases from J, with 12 bases between. CDR1 MGHRA and CDR2 YSYEKL come from the germline V gene. The CDR3 is 17 residues long. The chain's CDR3 is CASSQEGDRHSNQPQHF. CDR3 bases: TGCGCCAGCAGCCAAGAAGGAGACCGGCATAGCAATCAGCCCCAGCATTTT.